One and the same sample provided the 4 T cell receptor beta chains below, sequenced in a study of fetal regulatory T cell absence and autoimmunity (TCRdb year 2017). Libraries were made using the immunoSEQ multiplex PCR assay. TCRdb carries this immuneACCESS record with in-frame sequences only. Its versions omit some clonotypes, under half of them owing to an unresolved V gene in the studies checked, with the rest unexplained. A total of about 50,000 clones appear in this sample, about 80% of them only once. The ten largest clones take up 0.41% of the sample. The sequenced sample consisted of cord blood. The receptors originated from a newborn boy with IPEX syndrome.

This clone was detected a few times. The chain carries TRBV5-1 and TRBJ1-6; 8 bases agree with TRBD1. The CDR3 length is 15 residues. Trimming took 0 bases from V and 9 from J; bases not matched to a gene: 5. Germline lookup yields CDR1 SGHRS and CDR2 YFSETQ. In DNA form, the CDR3 reads TGCGCCAGCAGCTTGGAGACAGGGGTTCCTTCACCCCTCCACTTT. It translates to CASSLETGVPSPLHF.

J is TRBJ2-5 and V is TRBV4-1; possible D gene TRBD2, 5 bases. The CDR3 runs 15 residues. CDR1 is MGHRA, CDR2 YSYEKL, per germline. Trimming shortened V by 4 bases and J by 2 bases, and 14 bases separated the two germline ends. The CDR3 nucleotides are TGCGCCAGCAGCCGATTTGGCGGACTTCAAGAGACCCAGTACTTC. This translates into CASSRFGGLQETQYF.

The CDR3 DNA follows: TGTGCCAGCAGCTTAACAGGGGCGAACACCGGGGAGCTGTTTTTT. Its protein product is CASSLTGANTGELFF. The gene calls are TRBV9 and TRBJ2-2, with 7 nucleotides matching TRBD1. V gave up 4 bases and J gave up 0 bases; unmatched junction bases: 3. The CDR3 extends over 15 amino acids. Germline values: CDR1 SGDLS, CDR2 YYNGEE.

In the case of this clone: One end of the junction does not line up with germline, which may come from a read error. This same CDR3 is encoded by further DNA sequences in the sample. V usage is TRBV11-2 and J usage is TRBJ2-2; D is possibly TRBD2 (5 bases). CDR3 length: 12 residues. The germline gives CDR1 SGHAT, CDR2 FQNNGV. CDR3 in amino acids: CASRGNAGELFF. CDR3 DNA: TGTGCCAGCAGAGGCAACGCCGGGGAGCTGTTCTTT.